The next 10 T cell receptor beta chains were all read from a single sample in a study of blood T cell repertoires in COVID-19. Here immunoSEQ multiplex PCR was the method, and the copy in TCRdb shows in-frame clones only, minus some. The sample lists 200,000 to 250,000 clones; around 81% were seen once. Sample: PBMCs or T cells enriched from blood (not recorded which). These receptor sequences come from a woman between 50 and 59 years old with acute COVID-19.

The chain recombines TRBV19 with TRBJ2-1, with 10 bases matching TRBD2. The CDR3 is 16 residues long. V shed 5 bases and J 4 bases; nucleotides not matched to a gene: 8. Germline assignment: CDR1 LNHDA and CDR2 SQIVND (reference sequence). In nucleotides, the CDR3 is TGTGCCAGTAGTCTTTATTCTAGCGGGGGTTACAATGAGCAGTTCTTC. Translation: CASSLYSSGGYNEQFF.

A single count supports this clone. The chain has TRBV2 and TRBJ2-3, with TRBD2 matching 10 bases. This CDR3 is built from 14 residues. Germline-derived CDR1 and CDR2 are SNHLY and FYNNEI. V gave up 10 bases and J gave up 3 bases; unmatched junction bases: 7. The CDR3 spells CATRLAGGTDTQYF. CDR3 bases: TGTGCCACCCGACTAGCGGGTGGGACAGATACGCAGTATTTT.

This clone was counted a single time. The CDR3 bases are TGTGCCAGCCTCTCTCGCATAGAGCCTACCTCTGAGCAGTTCTTC. Translation: CASLSRIEPTSEQFF. The chain joins TRBV7-2 to TRBJ2-1; D gene uncertain. The CDR3 covers 15 residues. Germline CDR1 reads SGHTA; CDR2 reads FQGNSA. V lost 8 bases and J 9 bases, leaving 23 bases between the germline ends.

The chain is built from TRBV2 and TRBJ2-3; 10 nucleotides line up with TRBD2. The CDR3 extends over 18 amino acids. CDR1 and CDR2 (germline): SNHLY, FYNNEI. V shed 5 bases, J shed 3 bases, and the junction held 14 bases outside the gene matches. CDR3 protein: CASSLLSGSGRETDTQYF. CDR3 bases: TGTGCCAGCAGTCTCCTAAGCGGGAGCGGGAGGGAAACAGATACGCAGTATTTT. Together with reference TRBV2 and TRBJ2-3, the CDR3 gives the full variable domain: EPEVTQTPSHQVTQMGQEVILRCVPISNHLYFYWYRQILGQKVEFLVSFYNNEISEKSEIFDDQFSVERPDGSNFTLKIRSTKLEDSAMYFCASSLLSGSGRETDTQYFGPGTRLTVL.

The chain links TRBV24-1 to TRBJ1-2; 7 bases map to TRBD1. The CDR3 length is 15 residues. The V segment lost 4 bases and the J segment 1 base; nucleotides outside the gene matches: 5. The germline gives CDR1 KGHDR, CDR2 SFDVKD. The CDR3 sequence is CATSERTGGNYGYTF. The DNA of the CDR3 is TGTGCCACCAGTGAACGGACAGGAGGTAACTATGGCTACACCTTC.

This clone has a handful of counts. This chain connects TRBV4-1 to TRBJ2-1; 9 bases match TRBD2. V was clipped by 1 base and J by 7 bases; unmatched bases: 14. Germline values: CDR1 MGHRA, CDR2 YSYEKL. The CDR3 loop spans 18 amino acids. The CDR3 nucleotides read TGCGCCAGCAGCCAAGTTAATATGGTGGCTAGCGGGGTGAATGAGCAGTTCTTC. This codes for CASSQVNMVASGVNEQFF.

The chain is built from TRBV6-6 and TRBJ1-2; 8 bases line up with TRBD1. Trimming at V came to 4 bases and at J to 6 bases, leaving 7 bases not matched to a gene. This CDR3 contains 14 residues. CDR1 is MNHNY, CDR2 SVGAGI, per germline (reference sequence). The CDR3 reads CASSFSRGQDGYTF. CDR3 in DNA: TGTGCCAGCAGTTTCTCCAGGGGGCAAGATGGCTACACCTTC.

The J gene is TRBJ2-5, the V gene TRBV7-3, with TRBD2 identical over 7 bases. V lost 5 bases to trimming and J lost 2 bases; unmatched junction nucleotides: 5. The CDR3 has 14 residues. Germline CDR1 SGHTA, CDR2 FQGTGA. CDR3 coding DNA: TGTGCCAGCAGCCCTACTAGCGCACAAGAGACCCAGTACTTC. This gives the protein CASSPTSAQETQYF.

The rearrangement joins TRBV3-1 (or the pseudogene TRBV3-2) to TRBJ1-3; 7 positions match TRBD1. Germline V lookup: CDR1 LGHDT, CDR2 YNNKEL (reference sequence). There are 15 residues in the CDR3. The V and J ends lost 2 bases and 7 bases, in that order; junction bases with no gene match: 8. CDR3: CASSQTGQMRNTIYF. The DNA of the CDR3 is TGTGCCAGCAGCCAAACGGGACAGATGAGGAACACCATATATTTT.

V usage is TRBV27 and J usage is TRBJ1-1, with D tentatively TRBD1 (5 bases). This CDR3 spans 15 amino acids. The V end was cut by 5 bases, the J end by 0 bases, with 13 bases between. Germline loops: CDR1 MNHEY, CDR2 SMNVEV (reference sequence). The CDR3 sequence is CASSPQVTLNTEAFF. The CDR3 DNA sequence: TGTGCCAGCAGTCCACAGGTGACCCTGAACACTGAAGCTTTCTTT.